This TCR beta chain was obtained from a study of technical replicates of blood from a few donors. Assay: immunoSEQ multiplex PCR; the TCRdb copy retains only in-frame clones and omits some. Among 100,000 or so clones listed, 90% to 97% were seen once. This clone was picked up a small number of times. CDR3 length: 12 residues. The germline V and J ends were trimmed by 3 bases and 7 bases, with 9 bases remaining between them. Germline CDR1 KGHSH, CDR2 LQKENI. This chain connects TRBV18 to TRBJ1-2, with D unresolved. What was sequenced was T cells isolated from PBMCs. The clonotype originates from a human donor in good health. CDR3: CASSPGEAGYTF. The CDR3 DNA follows: TGTGCCAGCTCACCCGGGGAAGCTGGCTACACCTTC.